These 25 T cell receptor beta chains originate from one sample sequenced in a study of early T cells in non-severe SARS-CoV-2 infection. TCRdb reanalysed the 5' RACE reads using MiXCR and keeps one entry per CDR3 protein. In the table there are tens of thousands of distinct CDR3 sequences, more than 8.5% of which are singletons. This sample comprised whole blood, obtained at baseline. The receptors shown here come from an adult who was a healthcare worker with PCR-confirmed SARS-CoV-2 infection or an uninfected control (not recorded which).

This clonotype was seen repeatedly, ten times or more. The rearrangement joins TRBV7-9 to TRBJ2-7; no reliable D call. CDR1 SEHNR and CDR2 FQNEAQ come from the germline V gene (reference sequence). V was clipped by 4 bases and J by 0 bases, with 13 bases between them. The CDR3 extends over 15 amino acids. The CDR3 sequence is CASSSSAYPSYEQYF. CDR3 coding DNA: TGTGCCAGCAGCTCCTCCGCTTACCCCTCCTACGAGCAGTACTTC.

This clonotype turned up a few times. The chain joins TRBV20-1 to TRBJ1-1; 8 bases map to TRBD1. V was clipped by 5 bases and J by 0 bases; unmatched bases: 5. This CDR3 is built from 14 residues. The germline CDR1 and CDR2 sequences are DFQATT and SNEGSKA (reference sequence). CDR3: CSAGLQGVNTEAFF. In DNA, the CDR3 is TGCAGTGCTGGATTACAGGGGGTGAACACTGAAGCTTTCTTT.

This clonotype was seen repeatedly, ten times or more. This chain connects TRBV9 to TRBJ2-3, with D uncertain. Germline CDR1 is SGDLS and CDR2 is YYNGEE. V lost 3 bases, J lost 0 bases, and 5 bases lay in between. There are 13 residues in the CDR3. In DNA, the CDR3 is TGTGCCAGCAGCGCGTACAGCACAGATACGCAGTATTTT. It translates to CASSAYSTDTQYF.

This clonotype qualifies as medium-sized (0.01 to 0.1%). This chain connects TRBV7-2 to TRBJ2-2; D not certain. Germline CDR1 SGHTA, CDR2 FQGNSA. This CDR3 has 14 residues. The ends were cut back, 0 bases at V and 6 bases at J, with 8 bases in the middle. CDR3 in DNA: TGTGCCAGCAGCTTAGCAACCGCTGCCGGGGAGCTGTTTTTT. This encodes CASSLATAAGELFF.

The rearrangement joins TRBV5-8 to TRBJ1-6; 8 bases align to TRBD1. In germline, CDR1 is SGHTS, CDR2 YDEGEE. Trimming cost V 4 bases and J 5 bases; bases outside gene matches: 11. This CDR3 has 17 residues. Written as DNA, the CDR3 is TGTGCCAGCAGCATCCGACCGGGACAGGCCCATAATTCACCCCTCCACTTT. Its translation: CASSIRPGQAHNSPLHF.

This chain connects TRBV10-3 to TRBJ1-1; the D is unclear. Trimming removed 0 bases at V and 0 bases at J, with 11 bases between. The CDR3 sequence is 16 residues long. Per the germline V gene, CDR1 is ENHRY and CDR2 is SYGVKD. The CDR3 DNA sequence: TGTGCCATCAGTGAGTCGAGTCATAGGGTGAACACTGAAGCTTTCTTT. This gives the protein CAISESSHRVNTEAFF.

There are many counts of this clonotype. The genes are TRBV6-6 and TRBJ1-2; TRBD1 agrees at 8 bases. The CDR3 has 12 amino acids. J lost 8 bases, V lost 5 bases, and 4 bases had no gene match. CDR1 is MNHNY, CDR2 SVGAGI, per germline (reference sequence). The CDR3 here is CASSQGAAGYTF. As DNA, the CDR3 is TGTGCCAGCAGTCAGGGGGCCGCCGGCTACACCTTC.

This clonotype has a count of ten or more. V and J are TRBV5-1 and TRBJ2-5; no definite D call. The germline CDR1 and CDR2 sequences are SGHRS and YFSETQ. V lost 1 base and J lost 3, with 7 bases in between. The CDR3 is 13 residues long. CDR3 DNA: TGCGCCAGCAGCTTGATGTTAGAAGAGACCCAGTACTTC. Protein: CASSLMLEETQYF.

This clonotype was detected many times. V is TRBV11-2 and J is TRBJ2-4; no definite D call. The CDR3 is 14 residues long. The V gene lost 0 bases and the J gene lost 0 bases, with 3 bases spanning the gap. Looked up from germline, CDR1 is SGHAT and CDR2 is FQNNGV. CDR3 coding DNA: TGTGCCAGCAGCTTAGAACGAGCCAAAAACATTCAGTACTTC. Amino acid sequence: CASSLERAKNIQYF.

This clonotype was seen a few times. The rearrangement joins TRBV29-1 to TRBJ1-1; D may be TRBD1 (6 bases). Trimming shortened V by 1 base and J by 7 bases, and 10 bases separated the two germline ends. CDR3 length: 12 residues. CDR1 is SQVTM and CDR2 is ANQGSEA in the germline V gene. CDR3 protein: CSVEGAGDEAFF. The CDR3 DNA reads as TGCAGCGTTGAAGGGGCAGGGGATGAAGCTTTCTTT. The full variable domain, completed using reference TRBV29-1 and TRBJ1-1, is SAVISQKPSRDICQRGTSLTIQCQVDSQVTMMFWYRQQPGQSLTLIATANQGSEATYESGFVIDKFPISRPNLTFSTLTVSNMSPEDSSIYLCSVEGAGDEAFFGQGTRLTVV.

This chain links TRBV10-2 with TRBJ2-3, with 9 bases matching TRBD2. J was trimmed by 6 bases and V by 7 bases; bases with no gene match: 14. This CDR3 comprises 16 residues. Germline loops: CDR1 WSHSY, CDR2 SAAADI. The CDR3 loop reads CASTPGGGRAHDTQYF. The CDR3 DNA reads TGCGCCAGCACCCCCGGGGGCGGGAGGGCCCACGATACGCAGTATTTT.

At least ten counts were recorded for this clonotype. The V call is TRBV29-1, the J call TRBJ2-7; D gene ambiguous. The CDR3 extends over 12 amino acids. Per the germline V gene, CDR1 is SQVTM and CDR2 is ANQGSEA. V lost 4 bases, J lost 0 bases, and 7 bases lay in between. The CDR3 loop reads CSVVLSSYEQYF. Here the CDR3 DNA reads TGCAGCGTTGTACTGAGCTCCTACGAGCAGTACTTC.

This clonotype was seen more than once but under ten times. This chain joins TRBV29-1 and TRBJ2-1, with D maybe TRBD2 (6 bases). Germline V gene data show CDR1 as SQVTM and CDR2 as ANQGSEA. Trimming stripped 4 bases from V and 3 bases from J, with 13 bases between. This CDR3 is 14 amino acids long. DNA for the CDR3: TGCAGCGTTGTCCTAGCGACCATCTACAATGAGCAGTTCTTC. Its translation: CSVVLATIYNEQFF.

The chain combines TRBV7-2 with TRBJ1-5; D unclear. From germline, CDR1 is SGHTA and CDR2 FQGNSA. The CDR3 runs to 12 residues. V lost 1 base to trimming and J lost 7 bases, with 5 bases between them. CDR3 bases: TGTGCCAGCAGCTTAGGGCCCCAGCCCCAGCATTTT. Protein sequence: CASSLGPQPQHF. Supplemented by reference TRBV7-2 and TRBJ1-5, the full variable domain reads GAGVSQSPSNKVTEKGKDVELRCDPISGHTALYWYRQSLGQGLEFLIYFQGNSAPDKSGLPSDRFSAERTGGSVSTLTIQRTQQEDSAVYLCASSLGPQPQHFGDGTRLSIL.

This clonotype was seen repeatedly, ten times or more. This chain uses TRBV28 with TRBJ1-2, with D unclear. There are 13 residues in the CDR3. Germline values: CDR1 MDHEN, CDR2 SYDVKM. Trimming shortened V by 5 bases and J by 4 bases, and 11 bases separated the two germline ends. Here the CDR3 reads CASSVWGTYGYTF. As DNA, the CDR3 is TGTGCCAGCAGTGTCTGGGGAACCTATGGCTACACCTTC.

The chain carries TRBV7-9 and TRBJ2-7, with 13 nucleotides matching TRBD2. The CDR3 length is 16 residues. Losses at the gene ends were 5 bases for V and 3 bases for J; bases not matched to a gene: 7. Looked up from germline, CDR1 is SEHNR and CDR2 is FQNEAQ (reference sequence). In DNA, the CDR3 is TGTGCCAGCAGCCCAGACGGGACTAGCGGGATCTACGAGCAGTACTTC. Its translation is CASSPDGTSGIYEQYF.

This clonotype appeared many times. V is TRBV7-9 and J is TRBJ2-1; possibly TRBD1 for D (6 bases). Trimming removed 5 bases at V and 4 bases at J, with 18 bases between. The CDR3 extends over 16 amino acids. Germline V gene lookup returns CDR1 SEHNR and CDR2 FQNEAQ (reference sequence). The chain's CDR3 is CASSGPRGGPYNEQFF. DNA of the CDR3: TGTGCCAGCAGCGGGCCCAGGGGCGGACCGTACAATGAGCAGTTCTTC.

V gene TRBV11-2 combines with J gene TRBJ1-4; a possible D gene is TRBD1 (5 bases). Per germline, CDR1 SGHAT and CDR2 FQNNGV. The V and J ends lost 1 base and 3 bases respectively, with 12 bases between them. CDR3 length: 16 amino acids. The CDR3 coding sequence is TGTGCCAGCAGCTTAGCACCGGGACCGGCTAATGAAAAACTGTTTTTT. Residues: CASSLAPGPANEKLFF.

The chain is built from TRBV20-1 and TRBJ2-3; possibly TRBD2 for D (6 bases). Trimming took off 4 bases at V and 4 bases at J, with 18 bases between the two ends. In germline, CDR1 is DFQATT, CDR2 SNEGSKA (reference sequence). The CDR3 sequence is 15 residues long. CDR3 DNA sequence: TGCAGTGCTATCGACCGGGACTCCAACTCAGATACGCAGTATTTT. As protein: CSAIDRDSNSDTQYF.

The table lists this clonotype with a few counts. This chain connects TRBV6-5 to TRBJ2-2; possible D gene TRBD2, 5 bases. Germline V gives CDR1 MNHEY, CDR2 SVGAGI. There are 13 residues in the CDR3. The CDR3 DNA reads TGTGTCGTGGAGGATCCGAACACCGGGGAGCTGTTTTTT. Translating it yields CVVEDPNTGELFF.

This clonotype appeared a few times. This chain links TRBV28 with TRBJ1-1; no firm D call. Trimming stripped 6 bases from V and 6 bases from J, with 8 bases between. CDR1 is MDHEN, CDR2 SYDVKM, per germline. The CDR3 extends over 11 amino acids. The CDR3 spells CASRGRPEAFF. CDR3 sequence (DNA): TGTGCCAGCAGGGGGAGACCTGAAGCTTTCTTT.

The chain carries TRBV27 and TRBJ2-7; D is possibly TRBD1 or TRBD2 (5 bases each). Trimming cost V 8 bases and J 2 bases, with 19 bases left between them. Germline V lookup: CDR1 MNHEY, CDR2 SMNVEV (reference sequence). This CDR3 spans 15 amino acids. CDR3 bases: TGTGCCAGCGCAAGCTCGGGACGGCCGCCCTACGAGCAGTACTTC. It yields the protein CASASSGRPPYEQYF.

This clonotype was found many times. This chain links TRBV6-6 with TRBJ2-1; 10 nucleotides agree with TRBD2. The V and J ends lost 3 bases and 8 bases, in that order; junction bases with no gene match: 16. Germline-derived CDR1 and CDR2 are MNHNY and SVGAGI (reference sequence). The CDR3 contains 18 residues. CDR3 nucleotide sequence: TGTGCCAGCAGTTATATGGTCGGGCCCGGGACTAGCGCCGATGAGCAGTTCTTC. Translated, it gives CASSYMVGPGTSADEQFF.

This clonotype was found many times. This chain uses TRBV5-8 with TRBJ2-5; no definite D call. CDR3 length equals 14 residues. V was trimmed by 0 bases and J by 1 base, leaving 7 bases between them. The V gene's germline CDR1 is SGHTS and CDR2 YDEGEE. The CDR3 bases are TGTGCCAGCAGCTTGGACGCAGTCCAAGAGACCCAGTACTTC. It specifies CASSLDAVQETQYF.

This clonotype was picked up a small number of times. The V call is TRBV20-1, the J call TRBJ1-1, with D unresolved. V shed 3 bases and J shed 7 bases, with 18 bases lying between them. CDR3 length equals 14 residues. Germline assignment: CDR1 DFQATT and CDR2 SNEGSKA (reference sequence). The CDR3 coding sequence is TGCAGTGCTAGGGGGATTCTGGATGTGGGTGAAGCTTTCTTT. This codes for CSARGILDVGEAFF.